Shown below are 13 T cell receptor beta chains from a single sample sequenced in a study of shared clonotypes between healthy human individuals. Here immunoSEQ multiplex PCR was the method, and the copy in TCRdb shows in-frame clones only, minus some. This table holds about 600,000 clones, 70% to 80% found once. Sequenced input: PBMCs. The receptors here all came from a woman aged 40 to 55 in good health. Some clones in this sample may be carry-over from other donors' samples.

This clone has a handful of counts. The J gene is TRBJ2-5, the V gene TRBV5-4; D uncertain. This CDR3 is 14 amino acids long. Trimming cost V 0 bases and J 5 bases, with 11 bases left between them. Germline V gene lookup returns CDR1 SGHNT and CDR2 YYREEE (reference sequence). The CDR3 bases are TGTGCCAGCAGCTTGGTGGGCCCTGGGGAGACCCAGTACTTC. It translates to CASSLVGPGETQYF.

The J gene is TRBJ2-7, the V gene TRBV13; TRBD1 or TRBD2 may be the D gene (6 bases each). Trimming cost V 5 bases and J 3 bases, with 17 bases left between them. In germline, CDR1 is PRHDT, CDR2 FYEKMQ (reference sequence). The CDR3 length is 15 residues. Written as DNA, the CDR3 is TGTGCCAGCAGCGCCGCGGGACACGACTTCTACGAGCAGTACTTC. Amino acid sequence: CASSAAGHDFYEQYF.

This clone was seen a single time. The CDR3 DNA sequence: TGCAGCGTCCGGAGACTAGCGGGAAGCGATGAGCAGTTCTTC. Translated, it gives CSVRRLAGSDEQFF. This rearrangement joins TRBV29-1 to TRBJ2-1; 11 bases map to TRBD2. CDR3 size: 14 residues. Looked up from germline, CDR1 is SQVTM and CDR2 is ANQGSEA. J gave up 8 bases and V 6 bases, and 9 bases lay outside the gene matches.

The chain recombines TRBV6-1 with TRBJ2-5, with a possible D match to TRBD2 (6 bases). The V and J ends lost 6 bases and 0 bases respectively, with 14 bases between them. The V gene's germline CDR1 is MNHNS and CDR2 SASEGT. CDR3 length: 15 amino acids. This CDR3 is CASRAGRRYQETQYF. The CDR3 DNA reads TGTGCCAGCAGAGCCGGGAGAAGGTACCAAGAGACCCAGTACTTC.

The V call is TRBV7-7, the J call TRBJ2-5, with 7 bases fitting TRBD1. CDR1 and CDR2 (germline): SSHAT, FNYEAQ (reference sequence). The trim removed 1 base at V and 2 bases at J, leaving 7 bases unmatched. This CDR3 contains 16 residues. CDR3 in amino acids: CASSLEFAGGQETQYF. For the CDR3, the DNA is TGTGCCAGCAGCTTAGAGTTTGCAGGGGGACAAGAGACCCAGTACTTC.

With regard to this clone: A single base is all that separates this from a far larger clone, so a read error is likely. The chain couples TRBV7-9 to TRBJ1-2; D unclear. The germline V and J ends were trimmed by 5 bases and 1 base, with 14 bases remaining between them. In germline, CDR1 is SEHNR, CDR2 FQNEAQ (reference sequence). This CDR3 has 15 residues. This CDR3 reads CASSPRRKVNYGYTF. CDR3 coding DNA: TGTGCCAGCAGCCCTAGACGGAAGGTTAACTATGGCTACACCTTC.

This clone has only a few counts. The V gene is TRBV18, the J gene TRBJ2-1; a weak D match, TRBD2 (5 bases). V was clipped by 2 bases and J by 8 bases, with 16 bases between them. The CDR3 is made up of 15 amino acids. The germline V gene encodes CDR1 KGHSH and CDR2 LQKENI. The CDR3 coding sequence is TGTGCCAGCTCACCAACCCCCCGGGAACGACATGAGCAGTTCTTC. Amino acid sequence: CASSPTPRERHEQFF.

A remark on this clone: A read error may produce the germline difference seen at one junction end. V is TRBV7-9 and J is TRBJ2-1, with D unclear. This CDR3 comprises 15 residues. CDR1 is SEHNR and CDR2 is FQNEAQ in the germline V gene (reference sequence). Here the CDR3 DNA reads TGTGCCAGCAGCTTAGTGGGTCTGGCTGCGAATGAGCATTTCTTC. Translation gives CASSLVGLAANEHFF.

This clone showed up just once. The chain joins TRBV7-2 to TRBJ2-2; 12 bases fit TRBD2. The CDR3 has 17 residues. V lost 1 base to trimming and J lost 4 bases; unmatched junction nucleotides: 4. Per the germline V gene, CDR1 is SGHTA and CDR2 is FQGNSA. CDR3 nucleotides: TGTGCCAGCAGCTTAGGACTAGCGGGAGCACGCACCGGGGAGCTGTTTTTT. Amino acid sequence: CASSLGLAGARTGELFF.

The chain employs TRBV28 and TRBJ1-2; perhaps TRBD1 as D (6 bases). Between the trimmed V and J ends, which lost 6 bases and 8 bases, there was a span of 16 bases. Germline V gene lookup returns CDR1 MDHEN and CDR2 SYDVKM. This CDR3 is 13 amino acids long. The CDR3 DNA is TGTGCCAGCAGGAACCGGGGGGCGGAAGGCTACACCTTC. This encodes CASRNRGAEGYTF.

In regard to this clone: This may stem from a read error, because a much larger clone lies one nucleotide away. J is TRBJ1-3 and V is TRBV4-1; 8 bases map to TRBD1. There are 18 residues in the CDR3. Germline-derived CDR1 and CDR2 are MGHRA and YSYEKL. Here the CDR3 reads CASGQGLLQGASGNTIYF. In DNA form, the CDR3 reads TGCGCCAGCGGCCAGGGCCTCTTGCAGGGGGCATCAGGAAACACCATATATTTT.

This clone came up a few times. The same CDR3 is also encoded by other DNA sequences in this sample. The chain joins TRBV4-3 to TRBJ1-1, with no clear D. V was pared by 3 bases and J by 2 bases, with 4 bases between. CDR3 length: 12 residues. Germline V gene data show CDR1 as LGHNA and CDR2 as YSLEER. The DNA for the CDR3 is TGCGCCAGCAGCCACCGAAACACTGAAGCTTTCTTT. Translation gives CASSHRNTEAFF.

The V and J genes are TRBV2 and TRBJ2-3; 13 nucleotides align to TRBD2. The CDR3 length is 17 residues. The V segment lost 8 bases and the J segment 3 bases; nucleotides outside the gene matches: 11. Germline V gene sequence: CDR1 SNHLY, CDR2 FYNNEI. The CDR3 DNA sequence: TGTGCCAGCCGGACTAGCGGGAGAGGGAGAGCAACAGATACGCAGTATTTT. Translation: CASRTSGRGRATDTQYF.